The rows below give T cell receptor beta chains drawn from one sample of a study of T cell responses to AZD1222 COVID-19 vaccine. Assay: immunoSEQ multiplex PCR; the TCRdb copy retains only in-frame clones and omits some. The sample holds 150,000 to 200,000 clones, 90% to 95% seen once. This sample comprised peripheral blood, obtained 28 days after the second AZD1222 dose. These TCRs come from an adult who received the AZD1222 COVID-19 vaccine. Each CDR3 is given with its conserved first and last residue. Fields, in order: J gene, clone size, V gene, D gene, CDR3 protein, CDR3 DNA. A D gene is named only where the DNA matches it firmly. Clone size, where shown, is once, few, many, or a class for clones that have expanded.

j_gene: TRBJ2-1
abundance: once
v_gene: TRBV9
d_gene: TRBD2
CDR3aa: CASSFRTSGGAGNEQFF
CDR3nt: TGTGCCAGCAGCTTCCGGACTAGCGGGGGGGCCGGTAATGAGCAGTTCTTC

j_gene: TRBJ2-7
abundance: .
v_gene: TRBV12-3/TRBV12-4
d_gene: TRBD1
CDR3aa: CASRQDRAYEQYF
CDR3nt: TGTGCCAGCAGACAAGACAGGGCCTACGAGCAGTACTTC

j_gene: TRBJ2-2
abundance: .
v_gene: TRBV2
d_gene: .
CDR3aa: CASSEASDSFDTGELFF
CDR3nt: TGTGCCAGCAGTGAAGCCTCGGACAGTTTCGACACCGGGGAGCTGTTTTTT

j_gene: TRBJ2-4
abundance: .
v_gene: TRBV6-5
d_gene: .
CDR3aa: CASSSGAKNIQYF
CDR3nt: TGTGCCAGCAGTTCGGGGGCCAAAAACATTCAGTACTTC

j_gene: TRBJ1-6
abundance: .
v_gene: TRBV5-8
d_gene: TRBD1
CDR3aa: CASSFASGQGDSPLHF
CDR3nt: TGTGCCAGCAGTTTTGCCTCGGGACAGGGCGATTCACCCCTCCACTTT

j_gene: TRBJ1-2
abundance: many
v_gene: TRBV7-8
d_gene: TRBD1
CDR3aa: CASSPTGGYGYTF
CDR3nt: TGTGCCAGCAGCCCAACAGGGGGATATGGCTACACCTTC

j_gene: TRBJ1-4
abundance: .
v_gene: TRBV5-6
d_gene: .
CDR3aa: CASSLGSTGNEKLFF
CDR3nt: TGTGCCAGCAGTCTTGGATCGACGGGGAATGAAAAACTGTTTTTT

j_gene: TRBJ2-7
abundance: .
v_gene: TRBV7-6
d_gene: .
CDR3aa: CASSTAGHEQYF
CDR3nt: TGTGCCAGCAGCACAGCCGGGCACGAGCAGTACTTC

j_gene: TRBJ1-4
abundance: .
v_gene: TRBV5-6
d_gene: .
CDR3aa: CASNLGWTNEKLFF
CDR3nt: TGTGCCAGCAATCTAGGATGGACTAATGAAAAACTGTTTTTT

j_gene: TRBJ1-1
abundance: .
v_gene: TRBV4-1
d_gene: .
CDR3aa: CASSQDVAVYTEAFF
CDR3nt: TGCGCCAGCAGCCAAGATGTGGCAGTCTACACTGAAGCTTTCTTT

j_gene: TRBJ1-1
abundance: .
v_gene: TRBV7-6
d_gene: .
CDR3aa: CASSLQVNTEAFF
CDR3nt: TGTGCCAGCAGCCTTCAGGTGAACACTGAAGCTTTCTTT

j_gene: TRBJ1-1
abundance: .
v_gene: TRBV25-1
d_gene: TRBD1
CDR3aa: CASSPKKGAERSEAFF
CDR3nt: TGTGCCAGCAGCCCAAAAAAGGGGGCGGAACGGTCTGAAGCTTTCTTT

j_gene: TRBJ1-1
abundance: .
v_gene: TRBV30
d_gene: .
CDR3aa: CAWSHGGGWNTEAFF
CDR3nt: TGTGCCTGGAGCCATGGGGGGGGTTGGAACACTGAAGCTTTCTTT

j_gene: TRBJ1-1
abundance: .
v_gene: TRBV7-3
d_gene: .
CDR3aa: CASSFGANTEAFF
CDR3nt: TGTGCCAGCAGCTTTGGGGCGAACACTGAAGCTTTCTTT

j_gene: TRBJ2-5
abundance: .
v_gene: TRBV12-5
d_gene: TRBD2
CDR3aa: CASGLAGLAGGETQYF
CDR3nt: TGTGCTAGTGGTTTGGCTGGACTAGCGGGCGGGGAGACCCAGTACTTC

j_gene: TRBJ2-1
abundance: .
v_gene: TRBV4-2
d_gene: TRBD2
CDR3aa: CASSQLSGGHYNEQFF
CDR3nt: TGTGCCAGCAGCCAACTCAGCGGGGGCCATTACAATGAGCAGTTCTTC

j_gene: TRBJ1-3
abundance: .
v_gene: TRBV7-9
d_gene: .
CDR3aa: CASSLLQGSGNTIYF
CDR3nt: TGTGCCAGCAGCTTATTACAAGGCTCTGGAAACACCATATATTTT

j_gene: TRBJ2-1
abundance: .
v_gene: TRBV11-1
d_gene: .
CDR3aa: CASSRLGGASQFF
CDR3nt: TGTGCCAGCAGCCGCCTGGGTGGAGCTTCCCAGTTCTTC

j_gene: TRBJ2-2
abundance: .
v_gene: TRBV2
d_gene: .
CDR3aa: CASRRDGANTGELFF
CDR3nt: TGTGCCAGCAGGAGGGACGGGGCCAACACCGGGGAGCTGTTTTTT

j_gene: TRBJ2-7
abundance: .
v_gene: TRBV19
d_gene: .
CDR3aa: CASSPGAYEQYF
CDR3nt: TGTGCCAGTAGCCCGGGAGCCTACGAGCAGTACTTC

j_gene: TRBJ1-2
abundance: .
v_gene: TRBV29-1
d_gene: TRBD1
CDR3aa: CSVTLTGGAGYGYTF
CDR3nt: TGCAGCGTTACGCTGACAGGGGGCGCGGGCTATGGCTACACCTTC

j_gene: TRBJ2-2
abundance: .
v_gene: TRBV7-9
d_gene: .
CDR3aa: CASSLGSGNTGELFF
CDR3nt: TGTGCCAGCAGCTTAGGGTCGGGTAACACCGGGGAGCTGTTTTTT

j_gene: TRBJ2-1
abundance: .
v_gene: TRBV18
d_gene: .
CDR3aa: CASSQMAPLLRDEQFF
CDR3nt: TGTGCCAGCTCTCAAATGGCCCCACTTCTGAGGGATGAGCAGTTCTTC

j_gene: TRBJ1-2
abundance: .
v_gene: TRBV12-3/TRBV12-4
d_gene: TRBD1
CDR3aa: CASSRTGRYGYTF
CDR3nt: TGTGCCAGCAGTCGGACAGGGAGATATGGCTACACCTTC

j_gene: TRBJ1-5
abundance: .
v_gene: TRBV7-9
d_gene: .
CDR3aa: CASSARGGDQPQHF
CDR3nt: TGTGCCAGCAGCGCTCGGGGGGGCGATCAGCCCCAGCATTTT

j_gene: TRBJ1-6
abundance: .
v_gene: TRBV9
d_gene: .
CDR3aa: CASSPRQSYNSPLHF
CDR3nt: TGTGCCAGCAGCCCCCGACAGAGCTATAATTCACCCCTCCACTTT

j_gene: TRBJ1-2
abundance: .
v_gene: TRBV3-1/TRBV3-2
d_gene: TRBD1
CDR3aa: CASSPFTGEGWGYTF
CDR3nt: TGTGCCAGCAGCCCGTTTACAGGGGAAGGTTGGGGCTACACCTTC

j_gene: TRBJ1-2
abundance: few
v_gene: TRBV2
d_gene: TRBD1
CDR3aa: CASSELPGTGYGYTF
CDR3nt: TGTGCCAGCAGTGAATTGCCCGGGACAGGCTATGGCTACACCTTC

j_gene: TRBJ2-7
abundance: .
v_gene: TRBV6-5
d_gene: .
CDR3aa: CASSYNPDLSYEQYF
CDR3nt: TGTGCCAGCAGTTACAATCCGGACCTATCCTACGAGCAGTACTTC

j_gene: TRBJ1-6
abundance: .
v_gene: TRBV4-1
d_gene: .
CDR3aa: CASSQDPWSPLHF
CDR3nt: TGCGCCAGCAGCCAAGATCCGTGGTCACCCCTCCACTTT

j_gene: TRBJ1-1
abundance: .
v_gene: TRBV6-6
d_gene: .
CDR3aa: CASSYYSVNTEAFF
CDR3nt: TGTGCCAGCAGTTACTATTCGGTGAACACTGAAGCTTTCTTT

j_gene: TRBJ2-3
abundance: .
v_gene: TRBV18
d_gene: .
CDR3aa: CASSPGTDTQYF
CDR3nt: TGTGCCAGCTCACCGGGGACAGATACGCAGTATTTT

j_gene: TRBJ1-3
abundance: .
v_gene: TRBV7-2
d_gene: .
CDR3aa: CASSVSSGNTIYF
CDR3nt: TGTGCCAGCAGCGTAAGCTCTGGAAACACCATATATTTT

j_gene: TRBJ2-1
abundance: .
v_gene: TRBV2
d_gene: TRBD2
CDR3aa: CASERGALNNEQFF
CDR3nt: TGTGCCAGCGAGCGGGGGGCCTTAAACAATGAGCAGTTCTTC

j_gene: TRBJ2-5
abundance: once
v_gene: TRBV18
d_gene: TRBD1
CDR3aa: CASSPVGQAKETQYF
CDR3nt: TGTGCCAGCTCACCAGTGGGACAGGCGAAAGAGACCCAGTACTTC

j_gene: TRBJ2-7
abundance: .
v_gene: TRBV12-5
d_gene: TRBD1
CDR3aa: CASGLGRTGGYEQYF
CDR3nt: TGTGCTAGTGGTTTGGGCCGGACAGGGGGTTATGAGCAGTACTTC

j_gene: TRBJ1-1
abundance: once
v_gene: TRBV5-1
d_gene: .
CDR3aa: CASRGTLNTEAFF
CDR3nt: TGCGCCAGCAGGGGCACACTGAACACTGAAGCTTTCTTT

j_gene: TRBJ1-1
abundance: .
v_gene: TRBV18
d_gene: .
CDR3aa: CASSPLNRVNTEAFF
CDR3nt: TGTGCCAGCTCACCACTAAATCGAGTGAACACTGAAGCTTTCTTT

j_gene: TRBJ2-3
abundance: .
v_gene: TRBV5-1
d_gene: .
CDR3aa: CASSSGGSTDTQYF
CDR3nt: TGCGCCAGCAGTTCGGGCGGGAGCACAGATACGCAGTATTTT

j_gene: TRBJ2-7
abundance: .
v_gene: TRBV19
d_gene: .
CDR3aa: CASSIPGHEQYF
CDR3nt: TGTGCCAGTAGTATCCCGGGCCACGAGCAGTACTTC

j_gene: TRBJ2-5
abundance: .
v_gene: TRBV7-7
d_gene: TRBD2
CDR3aa: CASSPTAGVETQYF
CDR3nt: TGTGCCAGCAGCCCCACAGCGGGGGTAGAGACCCAGTACTTC

j_gene: TRBJ1-5
abundance: few
v_gene: TRBV5-5
d_gene: .
CDR3aa: CASSGGLGNQPQHF
CDR3nt: TGTGCCAGCAGCGGGGGGTTGGGCAATCAGCCCCAGCATTTT